This entry concerns a single T cell receptor (beta chain). This entry comes from a study of blood T cell repertoires in COVID-19. Looking at the study overall: Sites in the United States, Italy and Spain provided acute and convalescent COVID-19 samples. T cells, B-cell-depleted T cells, or PBMCs supplied cDNA or gDNA.

Under the authors' procedure: Estimation of nucleated cell counts was performed using reference gene primer amplification. TCRdb's table, derived via immunoSEQ multiplex PCR, lists solely in-frame clones and lacks some. V and J calls and clone size are as listed in that table; D and trimming were resolved from the DNA. The sample includes 250,000 to 350,000 clones, about 89% of them seen just once. Germline V lookup: CDR1 MGHRA, CDR2 YSYEKL. Between the trimmed V and J ends, which lost 4 bases and 4 bases, there was a span of 14 bases. The CDR3 spans 15 residues. Sequences were obtained from peripheral blood. The TCR sequence derives from a man between 25 and 39 years old with acute or convalescent COVID-19. The rearrangement links TRBV4-1 to TRBJ1-3; D is perhaps TRBD1 (6 bases). The CDR3: CASSLNRQEGNTIYF. CDR3 nucleotide sequence: TGCGCCAGCAGCCTGAACCGACAGGAAGGAAACACCATATATTTT.